This T cell receptor beta chain was recovered during a study of T cells in Graves' hyperthyroidism and ophthalmopathy. This clonotype was seen ten or more times. RNA transcripts gave rise to amplified TCR beta CDR3 regions. When the TCR CDR3 underwent first-round RT-PCR, the HTBI primer set was used. TCRdb itself ran the multiplex PCR reads through MiXCR, one entry per CDR3 protein. The sample has over 450,000 distinct CDR3 sequences, 14% seen once. Germline V gene data show CDR1 as SGHAT and CDR2 as FQNNGV. V was pared by 0 bases and J by 6 bases, with 3 bases between. This CDR3 is 12 amino acids long.

This clonotype was obtained from a woman under 30 with Graves' hyperthyroidism. The chain links TRBV11-2 to TRBJ1-3; D is ambiguous. Sequencing used blood. The CDR3 DNA reads TGTGCCAGCAGCTTAGATGCAAACACCATATATTTT. The encoded protein is CASSLDANTIYF.